The 20 T cell receptor beta chains listed next were all sequenced from one sample in a study of blood T cell repertoires in COVID-19. Assay used: immunoSEQ multiplex PCR; TCRdb lists only in-frame clones, some missing. The sample lists about 210,000 clones, roughly 87% occurring once. Sequenced sample: peripheral blood. These receptor sequences come from a woman aged 60-75 years with COVID-19, enrolled during active disease.

J is TRBJ2-1 and V is TRBV6-5, with 8 bases lining up with TRBD2. The length of the CDR3 is 15 residues. Germline V gene data show CDR1 as MNHEY and CDR2 as SVGAGI. V shed 0 bases and J 10 bases; nucleotides not matched to a gene: 8. The CDR3 spells CASSYSNRGGGEQFF. DNA for the CDR3: TGTGCCAGCAGTTACTCGAACCGGGGGGGTGGCGAGCAGTTCTTC.

This rearrangement joins TRBV10-3 to TRBJ1-2; 7 bases fit TRBD1. Germline-derived CDR1 and CDR2 are ENHRY and SYGVKD. V was pared by 2 bases and J by 8 bases, with 8 bases of the junction left unmatched. The CDR3 extends over 14 amino acids. The CDR3 reads CAISEIGGAGGYTF. CDR3 bases: TGTGCCATCAGTGAGATAGGGGGCGCGGGCGGCTACACCTTC.

The chain links TRBV19 to TRBJ1-1; D might be TRBD1 (6 bases). The germline V and J ends were trimmed by 6 bases and 0 bases, with 14 bases remaining between them. Germline CDR1 and CDR2: LNHDA and SQIVND (reference sequence). The CDR3 runs 15 residues. For the CDR3, the DNA is TGTGCCAGTAGCCGACACAGGGAGATGAACACTGAAGCTTTCTTT. As protein: CASSRHREMNTEAFF.

J is TRBJ2-3 and V is TRBV29-1; 8 bases match TRBD2. The CDR3 extends over 14 amino acids. V gave up 7 bases and J gave up 3 bases; unmatched junction bases: 9. The V gene's germline CDR1 is SQVTM and CDR2 ANQGSEA. CDR3 bases: TGCAGCGCCCGGGGGGGCCTAGTTACAGATACGCAGTATTTT. Its translation is CSARGGLVTDTQYF.

V and J are TRBV28 and TRBJ2-1, with a weak D call TRBD2 (5 bases). CDR1 is MDHEN and CDR2 is SYDVKM in the germline V gene. This CDR3 has 16 amino acids. With 7 bases removed from V and 4 bases from J, the gap between germline ends came to 20 bases. The DNA for the CDR3 is TGTGCCAGCACCCAGACTATAAGAAAGAAATACAATGAGCAGTTCTTC. Amino acid sequence: CASTQTIRKKYNEQFF. The full variable domain, rest sourced from reference TRBV28 and TRBJ2-1, is DVKVTQSSRYLVKRTGEKVFLECVQDMDHENMFWYRQDPGLGLRLIYFSYDVKMKEKGDIPEGYSVSREKKERFSLILESASTNQTSMYLCASTQTIRKKYNEQFFGPGTRLTVL.

The chain has TRBV10-3 and TRBJ2-3; tentative D call: TRBD2 (6 bases). Germline CDR1 is ENHRY and CDR2 is SYGVKD. With 4 bases removed from V and 3 bases from J, the gap between germline ends came to 17 bases. CDR3 length equals 16 residues. CDR3: CAISGGGAPRTDTQYF. The DNA for the CDR3 is TGTGCCATCAGTGGGGGCGGGGCCCCGAGGACAGATACGCAGTATTTT.

In its sample, this clone was seen a few times. This sequence joins TRBV19 and TRBJ1-6; D remains unclear. The V end was cut by 6 bases, the J end by 3 bases, with 9 bases between. The germline gives CDR1 LNHDA, CDR2 SQIVND (reference sequence). The length of the CDR3 is 14 residues. In nucleotides, the CDR3 is TGTGCCAGTAGGGGAGGGATCTATAATTCACCCCTCCACTTT. It translates to CASRGGIYNSPLHF.

V is TRBV28 and J is TRBJ1-5, with D possibly TRBD1 on 6 matching bases. V was clipped by 3 bases and J by 2 bases, with 11 bases between them. The CDR3 consists of 15 residues. Germline V gene lookup returns CDR1 MDHEN and CDR2 SYDVKM. As DNA, the CDR3 is TGTGCCAGCAGTTTCAGGGGATTTGGCAATCAGCCCCAGCATTTT. Translated: CASSFRGFGNQPQHF.

The gene calls are TRBV11-3 and TRBJ2-3; no definite D call. Germline CDR1 SGHNT, CDR2 YENEEA. The CDR3 totals 14 residues. Trimming removed 1 base at V and 2 bases at J, with 7 bases between. CDR3 region: CASSLGRNTDTQYF. The CDR3 bases are TGTGCCAGCAGCTTAGGCAGGAACACAGATACGCAGTATTTT.

J is TRBJ2-2 and V is TRBV5-1; 8 nucleotides agree with TRBD1. The V gene end was trimmed by 6 bases and the J gene end by 2 bases; junction bases not matched to a gene: 9. Germline V CDR1 and CDR2: SGHRS, YFSETQ. CDR3 length: 16 amino acids. The CDR3 reads CASNPPDRVNTGELFF. In DNA form, the CDR3 reads TGCGCCAGCAACCCCCCGGACAGGGTCAACACCGGGGAGCTGTTTTTT.

The table lists this clone with a count of one. The chain has TRBV28 and TRBJ1-2; TRBD1 aligns across 10 bases. CDR3 length equals 15 residues. From germline, CDR1 is MDHEN and CDR2 SYDVKM. V shed 1 base and J 3 bases; nucleotides not matched to a gene: 2. The CDR3 nucleotides read TGTGCCAGCAGTTTATTAGGGACAGGGGACTATGGCTACACCTTC. Amino acids: CASSLLGTGDYGYTF.

This chain links TRBV9 with TRBJ1-2, with TRBD1 identical over 7 bases. The CDR3 consists of 13 residues. The germline V gene encodes CDR1 SGDLS and CDR2 YYNGEE. Losses at the gene ends were 4 bases for V and 3 bases for J; bases not matched to a gene: 3. CDR3 residues: CASSIGTDYGYTF. The CDR3 bases are TGTGCCAGCAGCATAGGGACAGACTATGGCTACACCTTC.

The chain carries TRBV11-3 and TRBJ2-1; 8 nucleotides line up with TRBD1. The CDR3 loop spans 14 amino acids. After removal of 5 bases from V and 4 bases from J, the junction contained 4 bases not matched to a gene. Germline assignment: CDR1 SGHNT and CDR2 YENEEA. The CDR3 region is CASSPRQGYNEQFF. Here the CDR3 DNA reads TGTGCCAGCAGCCCAAGACAGGGGTACAATGAGCAGTTCTTC.

The rearrangement uses TRBV5-1 and TRBJ1-1; 7 nucleotides agree with TRBD1. The CDR3 is 17 amino acids. Germline V lookup: CDR1 SGHRS, CDR2 YFSETQ. The J segment lost 0 bases and the V segment lost 2 bases, leaving 10 bases of the junction unmatched. The CDR3 sequence: CASSLTVLTGMNTEAFF. The CDR3 nucleotides read TGCGCCAGCAGCTTAACAGTCCTGACAGGGATGAACACTGAAGCTTTCTTT.

The chain has TRBV6-5 and TRBJ1-2; 9 nucleotides align to TRBD1. The CDR3 has 15 amino acids. CDR1 MNHEY and CDR2 SVGAGI come from the germline V gene. V shed 2 bases, J shed 7 bases, and the junction held 8 bases outside the gene matches. The CDR3 DNA is TGTGCCAGCAGTTACCAGGGACAGGGAAGTCGTGGCTACACCTTC. Translated, it gives CASSYQGQGSRGYTF.

The chain couples TRBV2 to TRBJ1-5, with 12 bases fitting TRBD1. V lost 6 bases, J lost 7 bases, and 13 bases stayed unmatched. Germline CDR1 and CDR2: SNHLY and FYNNEI. This CDR3 is built from 17 residues. This CDR3 reads CASSKRMGQGAEQPQHF. The CDR3 bases are TGTGCCAGCAGCAAACGCATGGGACAGGGGGCCGAACAGCCCCAGCATTTT.

The chain employs TRBV28 and TRBJ1-6, with 8 nucleotides matching TRBD1. V shed 6 bases and J 4 bases; nucleotides not matched to a gene: 14. The CDR3 loop spans 18 amino acids. Germline CDR1 is MDHEN and CDR2 is SYDVKM. The CDR3 spells CASSHSVDRGSYNSPLHF. In nucleotides, the CDR3 is TGTGCCAGCAGCCACTCCGTTGACAGGGGATCTTATAATTCACCCCTCCACTTT.

This clone has a single count. V and J are TRBV24-1 and TRBJ2-2; D gene ambiguous. CDR1 KGHDR and CDR2 SFDVKD come from the germline V gene. Trimming shortened V by 0 bases and J by 1 base, and 8 bases separated the two germline ends. This CDR3 is 16 amino acids long. The DNA for the CDR3 is TGTGCCACCAGTGATTTGAGCCAGCGGAACACCGGGGAGCTGTTTTTT. Its protein is CATSDLSQRNTGELFF.

This sequence joins TRBV16 and TRBJ2-7, with TRBD1 matching 9 bases. The V gene's germline CDR1 is KGHSY and CDR2 FQNENV. This CDR3 has 15 residues. The trim removed 2 bases at V and 4 bases at J, leaving 6 bases unmatched. The CDR3 nucleotides read TGTGCCAGCAGCCAACCGGGACAGGGAACTTACGAGCAGTACTTC. This sequence encodes CASSQPGQGTYEQYF.

The V and J genes are TRBV4-2 and TRBJ2-7; 11 bases align to TRBD2. Germline lookup yields CDR1 LGHNA and CDR2 YNFKEQ. This CDR3 has 16 amino acids. J lost 3 bases, V lost 1 base, and 5 bases had no gene match. CDR3 bases: TGTGCCAGCAGCCAAGTGGCTAGCGGGAGGTACTACGAGCAGTACTTC. It codes for CASSQVASGRYYEQYF.